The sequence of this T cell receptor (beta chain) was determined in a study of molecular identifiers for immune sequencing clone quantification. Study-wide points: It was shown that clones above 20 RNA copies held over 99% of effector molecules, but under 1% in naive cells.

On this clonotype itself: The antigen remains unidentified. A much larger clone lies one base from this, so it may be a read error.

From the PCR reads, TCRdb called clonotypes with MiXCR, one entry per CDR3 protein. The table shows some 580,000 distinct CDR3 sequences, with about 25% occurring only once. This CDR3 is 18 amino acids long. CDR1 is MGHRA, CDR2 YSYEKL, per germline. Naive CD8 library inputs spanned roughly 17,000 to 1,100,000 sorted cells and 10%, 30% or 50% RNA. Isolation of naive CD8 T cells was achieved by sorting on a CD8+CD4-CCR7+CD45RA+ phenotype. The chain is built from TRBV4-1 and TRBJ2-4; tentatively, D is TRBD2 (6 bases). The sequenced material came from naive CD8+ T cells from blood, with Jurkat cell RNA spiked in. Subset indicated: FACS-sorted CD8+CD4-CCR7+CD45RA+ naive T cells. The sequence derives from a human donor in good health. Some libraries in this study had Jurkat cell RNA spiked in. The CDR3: CASSQDVQNILANNIQYF. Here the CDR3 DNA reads TGCGCCAGCAGCCAAGATGTTCAAAATATACTAGCCAATAACATTCAGTACTTC.